These T cell receptor beta chains were read from a single sample in a study of shared clonotypes between healthy human individuals. Profiling relied on immunoSEQ multiplex PCR, and the TCRdb table lists in-frame clones only, not all of them. The sample consists of 2 million to 2.5 million clones, around 95% of them appearing once. Sequencing was done on a sample of naive CD4+ T cells sorted from blood. These receptors were obtained from a man aged 18 to 29 in good health. CDR3s include the opening cysteine and the closing phenylalanine or tryptophan. A D gene is named only where the DNA matches it firmly. Clone size is stated in some rows and not others, as once, few, many or a class when expanded.

CDR3: CASSLELAGGYEQFF; DNA: TGTGCCAGCAGCTTAGAGCTAGCGGGGGGGTATGAGCAGTTCTTC; J: TRBJ2-1; size: -; D: TRBD2; V: TRBV7-2
CDR3: CAVWSGAQETQYF; DNA: TGTGCCGTATGGAGCGGAGCCCAAGAGACCCAGTACTTC; J: TRBJ2-5; size: -; D: -; V: TRBV10-3
CDR3: CASSPGLAGGAYEQYF; DNA: TGTGCCAGCTCACCAGGACTAGCGGGAGGCGCCTACGAGCAGTACTTC; J: TRBJ2-7; size: -; D: TRBD2; V: TRBV18
CDR3: CASSQTGDTDTQYF; DNA: TGTGCCAGCAGTCAAACCGGGGACACAGATACGCAGTATTTT; J: TRBJ2-3; size: -; D: -; V: TRBV6-5
CDR3: CASSLGSRTGSYEQYF; DNA: TGTGCCAGCAGCTTAGGCTCTCGGACGGGGTCCTACGAGCAGTACTTC; J: TRBJ2-7; size: -; D: -; V: TRBV13
CDR3: CASRPPGTANYGYTF; DNA: TGTGCCAGCAGGCCTCCCGGGACCGCTAACTATGGCTACACCTTC; J: TRBJ1-2; size: -; D: -; V: TRBV28
CDR3: CASSLTSQYF; DNA: TGTGCCAGCAGCTTGACATCGCAGTATTTT; J: TRBJ2-3; size: -; D: -; V: TRBV5-8
CDR3: CASSQAPPGSGGPSYNEQFF; DNA: TGTGCCAGCAGCCAAGCTCCACCAGGGAGCGGGGGCCCCTCCTACAATGAGCAGTTCTTC; J: TRBJ2-1; size: -; D: TRBD2; V: TRBV4-2
CDR3: CASRPGGHYGYTF; DNA: TGTGCCAGCAGGCCCGGGGGGCACTATGGCTACACCTTC; J: TRBJ1-2; size: -; D: -; V: TRBV6-5
CDR3: CASSYSIATMNTEAFF; DNA: TGTGCCAGCAGTTACTCGATTGCCACAATGAACACTGAAGCTTTCTTT; J: TRBJ1-1; size: -; D: -; V: TRBV6-5
CDR3: CASSWSGETQYF; DNA: TGTGCCAGCAGTTGGTCGGGAGAGACCCAGTACTTC; J: TRBJ2-5; size: -; D: -; V: TRBV6-5
CDR3: CASSQLEGAWTQGEQYF; DNA: TGCGCCAGCAGCCAACTTGAGGGGGCTTGGACCCAGGGCGAGCAGTACTTC; J: TRBJ2-7; size: -; D: TRBD1; V: TRBV4-1
CDR3: CASSLGAGGEQFF; DNA: TGTGCCAGCAGCTTAGGGGCGGGCGGGGAGCAGTTCTTC; J: TRBJ2-1; size: -; D: -; V: TRBV7-3
CDR3: CAIGQRNSGNTIYF; DNA: TGTGCCATCGGACAGAGAAACTCTGGAAACACCATATATTTT; J: TRBJ1-3; size: -; D: -; V: TRBV29-1
CDR3: CAWAGGRYGYTF; DNA: TGTGCCTGGGCAGGGGGCCGGTATGGCTACACCTTC; J: TRBJ1-2; size: -; D: TRBD1; V: TRBV30
CDR3: CASSQADGTYEQYF; DNA: TGCGCCAGCAGCCAAGCTGACGGAACCTACGAGCAGTACTTC; J: TRBJ2-7; size: -; D: -; V: TRBV4-3
CDR3: CAWSGTSGETQYF; DNA: TGTGCCTGGAGTGGAACTAGCGGGGAGACCCAGTACTTC; J: TRBJ2-5; size: -; D: TRBD2; V: TRBV30
CDR3: CAIRGDYEQYF; DNA: TGTGCCATCAGGGGAGACTACGAGCAGTACTTC; J: TRBJ2-7; size: once; D: -; V: TRBV10-3
CDR3: CASSLGQGNEQFF; DNA: TGTGCCAGCAGTTTGGGACAGGGTAATGAGCAGTTCTTC; J: TRBJ2-1; size: -; D: TRBD1; V: TRBV6-6
CDR3: CAWSVLGAGVLTF; DNA: TGTGCCTGGAGTGTACTAGGGGCGGGCGTCCTGACTTTC; J: TRBJ2-6; size: -; D: -; V: TRBV30
CDR3: CASSAQVNQPQHF; DNA: TGCGCCAGCAGTGCCCAGGTCAATCAGCCCCAGCATTTT; J: TRBJ1-5; size: -; D: -; V: TRBV10-1
CDR3: CASSAGRTYEQYF; DNA: TGTGCCAGCAGCGCCGGACGGACCTACGAGCAGTACTTC; J: TRBJ2-7; size: -; D: -; V: TRBV5-4
CDR3: CAWRILGQGYGYTF; DNA: TGTGCCTGGAGGATCTTGGGACAGGGTTATGGCTACACCTTC; J: TRBJ1-2; size: -; D: TRBD1; V: TRBV30
CDR3: CSVETNNEQFF; DNA: TGCAGCGTTGAAACTAACAATGAGCAGTTCTTC; J: TRBJ2-1; size: -; D: -; V: TRBV29-1
CDR3: CASSLGLAASYEQYF; DNA: TGTGCCAGCAGCTTAGGCCTAGCAGCCTCCTACGAGCAGTACTTC; J: TRBJ2-7; size: -; D: -; V: TRBV11-2
CDR3: CASSDQGQMATQYF; DNA: TGTGCCAGCAGCGACCAGGGCCAGATGGCTACGCAGTATTTT; J: TRBJ2-3; size: -; D: -; V: TRBV21-1
CDR3: CASSIPRENPGLDKNIQYF; DNA: TGTGCCAGTAGTATCCCCCGGGAGAACCCGGGACTAGACAAAAACATTCAGTACTTC; J: TRBJ2-4; size: -; D: TRBD2; V: TRBV19
CDR3: CASKQKGGSDTQYF; DNA: TGTGCCAGCAAACAGAAGGGGGGCTCAGATACGCAGTATTTT; J: TRBJ2-3; size: -; D: -; V: TRBV28
CDR3: CASSLETGGPSYEQYF; DNA: TGTGCCAGCAGCTTGGAGACAGGGGGACCTTCCTACGAGCAGTACTTC; J: TRBJ2-7; size: -; D: TRBD1; V: TRBV5-6
CDR3: CASSEEGYQPQHF; DNA: TGTGCCAGCAGTGAGGAGGGTTATCAGCCCCAGCATTTT; J: TRBJ1-5; size: -; D: -; V: TRBV2
CDR3: CASSKQDRESHEQYF; DNA: TGTGCCAGCAGCAAACAGGACAGGGAGTCTCACGAGCAGTACTTC; J: TRBJ2-7; size: -; D: TRBD1; V: TRBV5-4
CDR3: CASSTRGGANTGELFF; DNA: TGCGCCAGCAGCACCCGGGGGGGCGCGAACACCGGGGAGCTGTTTTTT; J: TRBJ2-2; size: -; D: TRBD2; V: TRBV5-1
CDR3: CASSVGPNGGSPLHF; DNA: TGTGCCAGCAGCGTAGGACCAAATGGTGGGTCACCCCTCCACTTT; J: TRBJ1-6; size: -; D: -; V: TRBV9
CDR3: CASSPYTGKAPEAFF; DNA: TGTGCCAGCAGCCCCTACACAGGGAAGGCACCTGAAGCTTTCTTT; J: TRBJ1-1; size: -; D: -; V: TRBV11-2
CDR3: CASRGWGNSPLHF; DNA: TGTGCCAGCAGGGGATGGGGAAATTCACCCCTCCACTTT; J: TRBJ1-6; size: -; D: -; V: TRBV6-5
CDR3: CAIRQETMNTEAFF; DNA: TGTGCCATACGACAGGAGACAATGAACACTGAAGCTTTCTTT; J: TRBJ1-1; size: -; D: -; V: TRBV10-3
CDR3: CASSREASGTDTQYF; DNA: TGTGCCAGCAGCCGGGAGGCTAGCGGCACAGATACGCAGTATTTT; J: TRBJ2-3; size: -; D: TRBD2; V: TRBV7-9
CDR3: CASSLVWIGAKNIQYF; DNA: TGTGCCAGCAGCTTAGTCTGGATCGGAGCGAAAAACATTCAGTACTTC; J: TRBJ2-4; size: -; D: -; V: TRBV7-2
CDR3: CASSLFGGERRETQYF; DNA: TGTGCCAGCAGCTTGTTCGGGGGGGAGAGAAGAGAGACCCAGTACTTC; J: TRBJ2-5; size: -; D: TRBD2; V: TRBV4-2
CDR3: CASSRRVSVPETQYF; DNA: TGTGCCAGCAGCCGGCGCGTCAGCGTCCCAGAGACCCAGTACTTC; J: TRBJ2-5; size: -; D: -; V: TRBV13
CDR3: CASSPGQGRVDEQYF; DNA: TGCGCCAGCAGCCCCGGACAGGGGCGGGTGGATGAGCAGTACTTC; J: TRBJ2-7; size: -; D: TRBD1; V: TRBV4-1
CDR3: CASSPDRAMGSPLHF; DNA: TGCGCCAGCAGCCCGGACAGGGCAATGGGCTCACCCCTCCACTTT; J: TRBJ1-6; size: -; D: TRBD1; V: TRBV5-1
CDR3: CASRRGTPNNEKLFF; DNA: TGTGCCAGCAGGCGGGGGACACCGAATAATGAAAAACTGTTTTTT; J: TRBJ1-4; size: -; D: -; V: TRBV6-5
CDR3: CASSQDGSLAKNIQYF; DNA: TGTGCCAGCAGCCAAGACGGCAGCCTAGCCAAAAACATTCAGTACTTC; J: TRBJ2-4; size: -; D: -; V: TRBV14
CDR3: CASKTYASGANVLTF; DNA: TGTGCCAGCAAGACCTATGCCTCTGGGGCCAACGTCCTGACTTTC; J: TRBJ2-6; size: -; D: -; V: TRBV27
CDR3: CASSLRDGPYEQYF; DNA: TGTGCCAGCAGCCTGAGGGACGGACCCTACGAGCAGTACTTC; J: TRBJ2-7; size: -; D: -; V: TRBV7-9
CDR3: CASSYRDRAYNEQFF; DNA: TGTGCCAGCAGCTACCGGGACAGAGCTTACAATGAGCAGTTCTTC; J: TRBJ2-1; size: once; D: TRBD1; V: TRBV7-9
CDR3: CASRNRVPGELFF; DNA: TGTGCCAGCAGAAACAGGGTCCCCGGGGAGCTGTTTTTT; J: TRBJ2-2; size: -; D: -; V: TRBV7-3
CDR3: CAISGTPGGEKLFF; DNA: TGTGCCATCAGTGGGACACCAGGAGGTGAAAAACTGTTTTTT; J: TRBJ1-4; size: -; D: -; V: TRBV10-3
CDR3: CASSPDLLGYNSPLHF; DNA: TGTGCCAGCAGCCCGGACCTCTTGGGTTATAATTCACCCCTCCACTTT; J: TRBJ1-6; size: -; D: -; V: TRBV2
CDR3: CASTVRSGWEGHDEQFF; DNA: TGTGCCAGCACCGTGCGAAGTGGGTGGGAGGGCCATGATGAGCAGTTCTTC; J: TRBJ2-1; size: -; D: TRBD2; V: TRBV7-6
CDR3: CASSLSGQGTYEQYF; DNA: TGCGCCAGCAGCTTGTCAGGGCAGGGGACCTACGAGCAGTACTTC; J: TRBJ2-7; size: -; D: -; V: TRBV5-1
CDR3: CATKRPTGKRTQYF; DNA: TGTGCCACCAAACGACCGACCGGCAAGAGGACCCAGTACTTC; J: TRBJ2-5; size: -; D: -; V: TRBV27